This T cell receptor beta chain is from a study of sequential checkpoint blockade in melanoma. This clone has a handful of counts. Indicated treatment: randomized to nivolumab then ipilimumab (arm A) or the reverse (arm B). J was trimmed by 8 bases and V by 5 bases; bases with no gene match: 8. The germline V gene has CDR1 SGHNT and CDR2 YENEEA. The CDR3 runs to 14 residues. The data were produced by immunoSEQ multiplex PCR, yet TCRdb's version contains in-frame clones alone and is incomplete. This table has some 9,200 clones, roughly 25% appearing once. This chain joins TRBV11-3 and TRBJ1-5; 8 nucleotides line up with TRBD1. The specimen was tumor tissue (inferred from file names), collected from a patient given nivolumab and ipilimumab in sequence. The TCR originated in a human donor with melanoma. CDR3 region: CASSEGQGREPQHF. CDR3 nucleotides: TGTGCCAGCAGCGAAGGACAGGGTAGGGAGCCCCAGCATTTT.